A single sample gave rise to the 25 T cell receptor beta chains below, sequenced in a study of cytomegalovirus exposure and HLA in healthy donors. Researchers ran the PCR with 60 Vbeta and 13 Jbeta primers. The table came from immunoSEQ multiplex PCR; TCRdb's copy has only in-frame clones and leaves some out. In the table there are about 130,000 clones, 55% to 75% of which are singletons. Sequencing used PBMCs. These receptors were taken from a man aged 25 to 40 in good health and CMV-seronegative.

J is TRBJ2-7 and V is TRBV4-3; 9 nucleotides align to TRBD1. Unmatched junction bases numbered 10, after V lost 8 bases and J lost 2 bases. The CDR3 covers 15 residues. Germline CDR1 LGHNA, CDR2 YSLEER. CDR3 nucleotides: TGCGCCAGCGGCCTCATCGGGACAGGGCCCTACGAGCAGTACTTC. Translation gives CASGLIGTGPYEQYF.

The chain recombines TRBV9 with TRBJ1-6; D unresolved. The V end lost 0 bases, the J end lost 7 bases, and 11 bases lay between the germline ends. The CDR3 covers 15 residues. Germline values: CDR1 SGDLS, CDR2 YYNGEE. The CDR3 DNA follows: TGTGCCAGCAGCGTAGGGCCGGGTAACAATTCACCCCTCCACTTT. It codes for CASSVGPGNNSPLHF.

The chain is built from TRBV6-5 and TRBJ2-1, with no clear D. CDR1 and CDR2 (germline): MNHEY, SVGAGI. Trimming took 5 bases from V and 8 from J, leaving 7 bases between them. The CDR3 spans 11 residues. The CDR3 region is CASSRVDEQFF. The CDR3 DNA reads TGTGCCAGCAGTCGCGTGGATGAGCAGTTCTTC.

This clone appeared once. The V call is TRBV11-2, the J call TRBJ2-7; 7 bases fit TRBD1. The V gene end was trimmed by 6 bases and the J gene end by 1 base; junction bases not matched to a gene: 9. Germline V gives CDR1 SGHAT, CDR2 FQNNGV. This CDR3 comprises 15 residues. The CDR3 reads CASRAPGQQSYEQYF. The CDR3 DNA sequence: TGTGCCAGCAGAGCCCCGGGACAGCAATCCTACGAGCAGTACTTC.

This clone showed up just a few times. For the CDR3, the DNA is TGTGCCAGCAGCTTACAAGCGGGGGGCTCCCAAGAGACCCAGTACTTC. Its translation is CASSLQAGGSQETQYF. The chain carries TRBV7-2 and TRBJ2-5; 9 nucleotides align to TRBD2. The germline gives CDR1 SGHTA, CDR2 FQGNSA. This CDR3 is 16 amino acids long. J was trimmed by 1 base and V by 2 bases; bases with no gene match: 5.

This chain joins TRBV5-1 and TRBJ2-7; 9 bases are a match to TRBD2. The trim removed 5 bases at V and 2 bases at J, leaving 14 bases unmatched. The germline gives CDR1 SGHRS, CDR2 YFSETQ. This CDR3 has 17 amino acids. The CDR3 DNA reads as TGCGCCAGCAGTCGGTCTTATTCTAGCGGGGACCCCTACGAGCAGTACTTC. This codes for CASSRSYSSGDPYEQYF.

This chain links TRBV7-9 with TRBJ2-7; D ambiguous. Trimming removed 0 bases from V and 0 bases from J, with 9 bases in between. Looked up from germline, CDR1 is SEHNR and CDR2 is FQNEAQ (reference sequence). This CDR3 spans 15 amino acids. CDR3 sequence reads: CASSLATAISYEQYF. CDR3 sequence (DNA): TGTGCCAGCAGCTTAGCGACTGCCATCTCCTACGAGCAGTACTTC.

The chain joins TRBV14 to TRBJ2-5, with TRBD1 matching 7 bases. V gave up 4 bases and J gave up 2 bases; unmatched junction bases: 1. The CDR3 covers 13 residues. Looked up from germline, CDR1 is SGHDN and CDR2 is FVKESK. CDR3 residues: CASSPDRQETQYF. The CDR3 DNA reads as TGTGCCAGCAGCCCGGACAGGCAAGAGACCCAGTACTTC.

This chain links TRBV9 with TRBJ2-3, with D possibly matching TRBD2 (7 bases). The germline V gene has CDR1 SGDLS and CDR2 YYNGEE. V gave up 0 bases and J gave up 1 base, with 9 bases separating them. The CDR3 loop spans 15 amino acids. The CDR3, as DNA: TGTGCCAGCAGCGTAGAGGGGGGGGGCACAGATACGCAGTATTTT. Protein product: CASSVEGGGTDTQYF.

This clone was recorded once. The chain employs TRBV2 and TRBJ2-7, with 7 nucleotides matching TRBD2. CDR1 and CDR2 from the germline V gene are SNHLY and FYNNEI. CDR3 length: 13 amino acids. V was clipped by 7 bases and J by 6 bases; unmatched bases: 9. The chain's CDR3 is CASKAGDQGEQYF. The CDR3 DNA reads as TGTGCCAGCAAGGCGGGGGATCAAGGCGAGCAGTACTTC. The full variable domain, its missing parts supplied by reference TRBV2 and TRBJ2-7, is EPEVTQTPSHQVTQMGQEVILRCVPISNHLYFYWYRQILGQKVEFLVSFYNNEISEKSEIFDDQFSVERPDGSNFTLKIRSTKLEDSAMYFCASKAGDQGEQYFGPGTRLTVT.

In its sample, this clone was seen once. The CDR3 DNA follows: TGTGCCAGCAGCTGGGAGGAGGGGACGGTCGGCTACACCTTC. It codes for CASSWEEGTVGYTF. V is TRBV7-2 and J is TRBJ1-2; D is possibly TRBD1 (5 bases). V lost 4 bases to trimming and J lost 8 bases, with 17 bases between them. From germline, CDR1 is SGHTA and CDR2 FQGNSA. This CDR3 has 14 residues.

J is TRBJ1-4 and V is TRBV5-1, with TRBD1 matching 7 bases. Germline assignment: CDR1 SGHRS and CDR2 YFSETQ. The CDR3 runs 16 residues. The V gene end was trimmed by 4 bases and the J gene end by 4 bases; junction bases not matched to a gene: 10. CDR3 in DNA: TGCGCCAGCAGCGCTGGGACAGAGGGAAATAATGAAAAACTGTTTTTT. Protein sequence: CASSAGTEGNNEKLFF. The entire variable domain, with the rest obtained from reference TRBV5-1 and TRBJ1-4, is as follows: KAGVTQTPRYLIKTRGQQVTLSCSPISGHRSVSWYQQTPGQGLQFLFEYFSETQRNKGNFPGRFSGRQFSNSRSEMNVSTLELGDSALYLCASSAGTEGNNEKLFFGSGTQLSVL.

The chain recombines TRBV7-2 with TRBJ2-3; 9 bases are shared with TRBD1. The CDR3 is 15 residues long. Germline loops: CDR1 SGHTA, CDR2 FQGNSA. Trimming took 5 bases from V and 6 from J; bases not matched to a gene: 9. The CDR3 bases are TGTGCCAGCAGCCGCCGGGACAGGGAGGGGGATACGCAGTATTTT. Encoded protein: CASSRRDREGDTQYF.

V and J are TRBV9 and TRBJ2-5, with 8 bases that match TRBD2. Looked up from germline, CDR1 is SGDLS and CDR2 is YYNGEE. Trimming at V came to 3 bases and at J to 3 bases, leaving 10 bases not matched to a gene. This CDR3 spans 16 amino acids. CDR3 sequence (DNA): TGTGCCAGCAGCGGGCTCCCGGGGGGGGCTAAAGAGACCCAGTACTTC. Its translation is CASSGLPGGAKETQYF.

The chain uses TRBV7-2 and TRBJ2-1; TRBD2 agrees at 7 bases. The CDR3 extends over 12 amino acids. V was pared by 10 bases and J by 4 bases, with 4 bases of the junction left unmatched. The germline V gene has CDR1 SGHTA and CDR2 FQGNSA. In DNA form, the CDR3 reads TGTGCCAAGGGAGCGGGGTACAATGAGCAGTTCTTC. It specifies CAKGAGYNEQFF.

The sample holds one count of this clone. The chain carries TRBV9 and TRBJ2-7; TRBD1 matches at 8 bases. V was pared by 5 bases and J by 5 bases, with 6 bases of the junction left unmatched. Germline V lookup: CDR1 SGDLS, CDR2 YYNGEE. This CDR3 has 13 residues. DNA of the CDR3: TGTGCCAGCAGTACAGGGGGATTCGACGAGCAGTACTTC. This codes for CASSTGGFDEQYF. Drawing the rest from reference TRBV9 and TRBJ2-7, the complete variable domain is DSGVTQTPKHLITATGQRVTLRCSPRSGDLSVYWYQQSLDQGLQFLIQYYNGEERAKGNILERFSAQQFPDLHSELNLSSLELGDSALYFCASSTGGFDEQYFGPGTRLTVT.

This clone was detected a few times. The chain uses TRBV7-9 and TRBJ1-1, with 8 nucleotides matching TRBD1. CDR3 size: 14 residues. Trimming at V came to 6 bases and at J to 3 bases, leaving 6 bases not matched to a gene. Germline V gives CDR1 SEHNR, CDR2 FQNEAQ (reference sequence). The CDR3 region has the DNA TGTGCCAGCAGACCGAAACAGGGGGACACTGAAGCTTTCTTT. Protein sequence: CASRPKQGDTEAFF.

The CDR3 DNA sequence: TGTGCCAGTAGGGAGACTAGCCGCACCTACGAGCAGTACTTC. Protein: CASRETSRTYEQYF. The genes are TRBV19 and TRBJ2-7, with 7 bases aligning to TRBD2. Germline V CDR1 and CDR2: LNHDA, SQIVND (reference sequence). The ends lost 6 bases at V and 2 bases at J; junction bases unmatched: 7. The CDR3 runs 14 residues.

This sequence joins TRBV10-3 and TRBJ2-5, with a tentative D call TRBD1 (6 bases). The J call is uncertain, as TRBJ2-7 better fits the DNA end. Germline V gene data show CDR1 as ENHRY and CDR2 as SYGVKD. This CDR3 region has 12 residues. The CDR3 loop reads CAITGYSYEQYF. In DNA, the CDR3 is TGTGCCATTACAGGGTACTCCTACGAGCAGTACTTC.

The J gene is TRBJ1-1, the V gene TRBV4-2, with a weak D call TRBD1 (6 bases). The germline CDR1 and CDR2 sequences are LGHNA and YNFKEQ. Trimming took 1 base from V and 6 from J, leaving 12 bases between them. The CDR3 runs to 14 residues. The CDR3 region has the DNA TGTGCCAGCAGCCAAGGGCGATGGACAGCTGAAGCTTTCTTT. Translated: CASSQGRWTAEAFF.

With regard to this clone: A junction end diverges from the germline sequence, so it may reflect a read error. The chain couples TRBV28 to TRBJ1-2, with 7 bases lining up with TRBD1. The CDR3 runs 17 residues. Germline V gives CDR1 MDHEN, CDR2 SYDVKM. The CDR3 DNA reads as TGTGCCAGCAGTTTATACCGGCCTACAGGGGTGCCACCTAGGGACATATTC. Its translation: CASSLYRPTGVPPRDIF.

This clone was seen only a few times. This chain links TRBV19 with TRBJ2-7; the match to TRBD1 covers 10 bases. The V and J ends lost 3 bases and 6 bases, in that order; junction bases with no gene match: 5. CDR3 length equals 14 residues. The V gene's germline CDR1 is LNHDA and CDR2 SQIVND (reference sequence). The CDR3 is CASSIRDRGSEQYF. The CDR3 coding sequence is TGTGCCAGTAGTATCCGGGACAGGGGATCCGAGCAGTACTTC.

V usage is TRBV7-3 and J usage is TRBJ2-2; D unresolved. The CDR3 totals 14 residues. V was shortened by 4 bases and J by 4 bases, with 10 bases between the two germline ends. CDR1 is SGHTA, CDR2 FQGTGA, per germline. This chain's CDR3 is CASSSTLGTGELFF. CDR3 DNA sequence: TGTGCCAGCAGCTCCACTCTCGGCACCGGGGAGCTGTTTTTT.

The chain employs TRBV5-1 and TRBJ2-7; D perhaps matches TRBD2 (5 bases). Germline V CDR1 and CDR2: SGHRS, YFSETQ. This CDR3 comprises 15 residues. Trimming took 4 bases from V and 4 from J, leaving 18 bases between them. The CDR3: CASSRNAGAEYEQYF. CDR3 nucleotide sequence: TGCGCCAGCAGCCGCAATGCGGGCGCTGAGTACGAGCAGTACTTC.

Only a few counts were recorded for this clone. The CDR3 protein is CASSLYETSGYNEQFF. The CDR3 DNA is TGTGCCAGCAGCTTGTATGAGACTAGCGGTTACAATGAGCAGTTCTTC. The rearrangement uses TRBV5-6 and TRBJ2-1; TRBD2 matches 9 bases. J lost 4 bases, V lost 1 base, and 6 bases had no gene match. The CDR3 has 16 amino acids. Germline CDR1 is SGHDT and CDR2 is YYEEEE.